This TCR beta chain was captured by sequencing in a study of blood T cell repertoires in COVID-19. The method was immunoSEQ multiplex PCR; TCRdb's version includes in-frame clones alone and lacks a portion of them. The sample consists of 55,000 to 80,000 clones, approximately 86% of them appearing once. Sequencing used peripheral blood. The sequence derives from a man aged 50 or older with acute or convalescent COVID-19.

CDR3: CATSPGDGREVSGNTIYF. CDR3 coding DNA: TGTGCCACCAGCCCCGGCGACGGGAGGGAGGTCTCTGGAAACACCATATATTTT. This chain joins TRBV15 and TRBJ1-3; D unclear. In germline, CDR1 is LNHNV, CDR2 YYDKDF (reference sequence). This CDR3 has 18 residues. Trimming took 5 bases from V and 0 from J, leaving 20 bases between them.